These 28 T cell receptor beta chains originate from one sample sequenced in a study of blood T cell repertoires in COVID-19. The table came from immunoSEQ multiplex PCR; TCRdb's copy has only in-frame clones and leaves some out. The sample lists approximately 160,000 clones, 84% seen once, with roughly 8% in the top ten. Sequencing input: peripheral blood. The receptors were sampled from a man aged 40-49 years who had recovered from COVID-19.

V and J are TRBV19 and TRBJ2-6; D ambiguous. This CDR3 spans 16 amino acids. V was cut by 5 bases and J by 5 bases, with 16 bases left in between. Germline loops: CDR1 LNHDA, CDR2 SQIVND (reference sequence). The CDR3 nucleotides are TGTGCCAGTAGTCAGTCTTCGCTGGGCAGGGCCAACGTCCTGACTTTC. Translated: CASSQSSLGRANVLTF.

The CDR3 DNA reads as TGTGCCACCAGCAGAGTCCCACTAGCGGGAGATACGCAGTATTTT. Translation: CATSRVPLAGDTQYF. The chain links TRBV15 to TRBJ2-3; 9 bases are shared with TRBD2. V trimming: 1 base; J trimming: 5 bases; junction bases outside the gene matches: 4. This CDR3 is built from 15 residues. Germline CDR1 is LNHNV and CDR2 is YYDKDF (reference sequence).

J is TRBJ2-3 and V is TRBV5-6; TRBD2 aligns across 14 bases. The CDR3 totals 19 residues. V was pared by 3 bases and J by 1 base, with 10 bases of the junction left unmatched. Germline assignment: CDR1 SGHDT and CDR2 YYEEEE. Here the CDR3 reads CASSWGLAGEDLGTDTQYF. CDR3 nucleotide sequence: TGTGCCAGCAGCTGGGGACTAGCGGGAGAGGATTTAGGCACAGATACGCAGTATTTT.

The V gene is TRBV19, the J gene TRBJ1-5; possible D gene TRBD1, 5 bases. V lost 1 base, J lost 1 base, and 8 bases lay in between. Germline V lookup: CDR1 LNHDA, CDR2 SQIVND (reference sequence). The CDR3 consists of 15 residues. As DNA, the CDR3 is TGTGCCAGTAGTATAGGGGGCGTCAGCAATCAGCCCCAGCATTTT. Translated: CASSIGGVSNQPQHF.

V gene TRBV7-9 combines with J gene TRBJ1-1; D gene uncertain. This CDR3 has 14 amino acids. The germline V and J ends were trimmed by 2 bases and 0 bases, with 7 bases remaining between them. CDR1 and CDR2 from the germline V gene are SEHNR and FQNEAQ (reference sequence). CDR3 sequence (DNA): TGTGCCAGCAGCTTAATTCAGGTGAACACTGAAGCTTTCTTT. Translated, it gives CASSLIQVNTEAFF.

The chain combines TRBV7-2 with TRBJ1-2; D is uncertain. This CDR3 spans 15 amino acids. V was pared by 4 bases and J by 1 base, with 13 bases between. Germline V gives CDR1 SGHTA, CDR2 FQGNSA. For the CDR3, the DNA is TGTGCCAGCAGCTCGCCCCGGGGATATAACTATGGCTACACCTTC. This encodes CASSSPRGYNYGYTF.

The chain has TRBV6-2 or TRBV6-3 and TRBJ1-1; D call uncertain. Trimming removed 2 bases at V and 2 bases at J, with 3 bases between. Per germline, CDR1 MNHEY and CDR2 SVGEGT. The CDR3 runs to 12 residues. The CDR3, as DNA: TGTGCCAGCAGTTACCCTAACACTGAAGCTTTCTTT. Its translation: CASSYPNTEAFF.

The chain joins TRBV25-1 to TRBJ1-1; unclear D gene. Germline assignment: CDR1 MGHDK and CDR2 SYGVNS. The CDR3 sequence is 13 residues long. V lost 4 bases to trimming and J lost 3 bases, with 9 bases between them. The CDR3 sequence: CASSGIADTEAFF. CDR3 coding DNA: TGTGCCAGCAGTGGAATAGCTGACACTGAAGCTTTCTTT.

This clone was counted a single time. The chain links TRBV29-1 to TRBJ2-5; D gene uncertain. Trimming left V 0 bases short and J 1 base short, with 9 bases between. CDR1 and CDR2 from the germline V gene are SQVTM and ANQGSEA. The CDR3 extends over 14 amino acids. The CDR3 DNA is TGCAGCGTTGAAGAGGCAAGAACCCAAGAGACCCAGTACTTC. It codes for CSVEEARTQETQYF. The variable domain in full, completed from reference TRBV29-1 and TRBJ2-5, reads SAVISQKPSRDICQRGTSLTIQCQVDSQVTMMFWYRQQPGQSLTLIATANQGSEATYESGFVIDKFPISRPNLTFSTLTVSNMSPEDSSIYLCSVEEARTQETQYFGPGTRLLVL.

The rearrangement joins TRBV11-2 to TRBJ2-1, with a tentative D call TRBD2 (6 bases). V dropped 4 bases and J dropped 0 bases, with 13 bases sitting between them. Per the germline V gene, CDR1 is SGHAT and CDR2 is FQNNGV. The CDR3 contains 16 residues. DNA of the CDR3: TGTGCCAGCAGCTCCTTAGCGGATAGCTCCTACAATGAGCAGTTCTTC. Protein product: CASSSLADSSYNEQFF.

The chain carries TRBV2 and TRBJ1-5; tentatively, D is TRBD1 (5 bases). Germline V gene data show CDR1 as SNHLY and CDR2 as FYNNEI. This CDR3 has 15 amino acids. V was clipped by 3 bases and J by 1 base, with 10 bases between them. In nucleotides, the CDR3 is TGTGCCAGCAGTGATGACAGTCTGAGCAATCAGCCCCAGCATTTT. This translates into CASSDDSLSNQPQHF.

Concerning this clone: Other DNA sequences in the sample encode the same CDR3. The chain couples TRBV9 to TRBJ2-3; a possible D gene is TRBD2 (5 bases). The germline gives CDR1 SGDLS, CDR2 YYNGEE. The CDR3 totals 15 residues. V lost 0 bases and J lost 0, with 8 bases in between. The CDR3 DNA sequence: TGTGCCAGCAGCGTAGTAGGAGGCAGCACAGATACGCAGTATTTT. Protein product: CASSVVGGSTDTQYF.

The chain links TRBV30 to TRBJ1-4, with a weak D call TRBD1 (6 bases). CDR1 is GTSNPN and CDR2 is SVGIG in the germline V gene (reference sequence). The V end was cut by 2 bases, the J end by 8 bases, with 12 bases between. The CDR3 is 13 residues long. The CDR3 region has the DNA TGTGCCTGGAGTCGACAGGTCCGGGAAAAACTGTTTTTT. Residues: CAWSRQVREKLFF.

The chain employs TRBV30 and TRBJ1-3; unclear D gene. The CDR3 sequence is 13 residues long. Trimming removed 4 bases from V and 1 base from J, with 8 bases in between. Germline V gene data show CDR1 as GTSNPN and CDR2 as SVGIG (reference sequence). For the CDR3, the DNA is TGTGCCTGGAATACATTTTCTGGAAACACCATATATTTT. It is translated as CAWNTFSGNTIYF.

The chain combines TRBV6-2 or TRBV6-3 with TRBJ2-5; TRBD1 is a possible D gene (6 bases). The CDR3 totals 15 residues. V was shortened by 5 bases and J by 8 bases, with 21 bases between the two germline ends. CDR1 is MNHEY and CDR2 is SVGEGT in the germline V gene. CDR3 amino acids: CASSAQQGSRGTQYF. For the CDR3, the DNA is TGTGCCAGCAGTGCCCAACAGGGATCCCGCGGCACCCAGTACTTC.

The V and J genes are TRBV19 and TRBJ2-1, with TRBD2 matching 14 bases. The CDR3 sequence is 16 residues long. Germline-derived CDR1 and CDR2 are LNHDA and SQIVND (reference sequence). Trimming removed 6 bases from V and 6 bases from J; junction bases left unmatched: 7. CDR3 protein: CASRPAGTSGGNEQFF. The CDR3 coding sequence is TGTGCCAGTAGGCCTGCCGGGACTAGCGGGGGCAATGAGCAGTTCTTC.

The chain uses TRBV7-9 and TRBJ2-3, with TRBD2 matching 11 bases. V shed 5 bases, J shed 2 bases, and the junction held 6 bases outside the gene matches. This CDR3 spans 16 amino acids. The germline V gene has CDR1 SEHNR and CDR2 FQNEAQ (reference sequence). The CDR3 region is CASSRMTSGTTDTQYF. The CDR3 nucleotides read TGTGCCAGCAGCCGAATGACTAGCGGGACCACAGATACGCAGTATTTT.

This sequence joins TRBV29-1 and TRBJ1-5, with 9 bases matching TRBD1. Trimming cost V 7 bases and J 2 bases; bases outside gene matches: 6. The length of the CDR3 is 14 residues. CDR1 SQVTM and CDR2 ANQGSEA come from the germline V gene. CDR3 sequence: CSAADRGRNQPQHF. The CDR3, as DNA: TGCAGCGCAGCGGACAGGGGACGCAATCAGCCCCAGCATTTT.

V usage is TRBV5-6 and J usage is TRBJ1-2, with 9 bases matching TRBD1. V was pared by 6 bases and J by 6 bases, with 6 bases of the junction left unmatched. This CDR3 has 13 amino acids. Germline-derived CDR1 and CDR2 are SGHDT and YYEEEE. The CDR3 sequence is CASTMGQGDGYTF. CDR3 bases: TGTGCCAGCACCATGGGACAGGGCGATGGCTACACCTTC.

V is TRBV19 and J is TRBJ2-2; D is unclear. From germline, CDR1 is LNHDA and CDR2 SQIVND (reference sequence). The V end was cut by 7 bases, the J end by 6 bases, with 15 bases between. The length of the CDR3 is 14 residues. The CDR3 nucleotides are TGTGCCAGTACCCAGGATCGATCCGCCGGGGAGCTGTTTTTT. Its translation: CASTQDRSAGELFF.

The rearrangement links TRBV7-2 to TRBJ2-1; D ambiguous. V was shortened by 0 bases and J by 0 bases, with 6 bases between the two germline ends. From germline, CDR1 is SGHTA and CDR2 FQGNSA. The CDR3 spans 15 residues. CDR3 sequence: CASSLAPSSYNEQFF. The CDR3 bases are TGTGCCAGCAGCTTAGCCCCGAGCTCCTACAATGAGCAGTTCTTC.

The V gene is TRBV7-2, the J gene TRBJ1-3; TRBD1 matches 10 bases. The germline V gene encodes CDR1 SGHTA and CDR2 FQGNSA. Unmatched junction bases numbered 6, after V lost 5 bases and J lost 5 bases. The CDR3 spans 15 residues. CDR3 sequence reads: CASSPVGQGRNTIYF. The CDR3, as DNA: TGTGCCAGCAGCCCCGTGGGACAGGGGAGAAACACCATATATTTT.

V usage is TRBV30 and J usage is TRBJ2-7; 7 positions agree with TRBD2. The CDR3 covers 14 residues. Germline loops: CDR1 GTSNPN, CDR2 SVGIG (reference sequence). V dropped 5 bases and J dropped 0; count of bases not matched to a gene: 7. The CDR3 DNA reads TGTGCCTGGTCGTTAGGCGGGAGCTCCTACGAGCAGTACTTC. Translated, it gives CAWSLGGSSYEQYF.

The V and J genes are TRBV24-1 and TRBJ1-1; tentatively, D is TRBD1 (6 bases). Germline CDR1 reads KGHDR; CDR2 reads SFDVKD. Trimming stripped 4 bases from V and 9 bases from J, with 11 bases between. CDR3 length: 12 residues. The CDR3 DNA reads as TGTGCCACCAGTGACCATACAGGGCAAGCTTTCTTT. Amino acids: CATSDHTGQAFF.

The chain has TRBV7-2 and TRBJ1-1, with 7 bases aligning to TRBD1. The CDR3 length is 14 residues. Germline V gene sequence: CDR1 SGHTA, CDR2 FQGNSA. Trimming cost V 5 bases and J 5 bases; bases outside gene matches: 8. Here the CDR3 reads CASSPSDRVTEAFF. The CDR3 DNA reads TGTGCCAGCAGCCCATCAGACAGGGTGACTGAAGCTTTCTTT.

The chain links TRBV10-3 to TRBJ1-1, with D perhaps matching TRBD1 (6 bases). V lost 2 bases, J lost 1 base, and 17 bases lay in between. Germline values: CDR1 ENHRY, CDR2 SYGVKD. There are 17 residues in the CDR3. This chain's CDR3 is CAISEETGVRGNTEAFF. The CDR3 DNA reads TGTGCCATCAGTGAGGAAACGGGCGTCAGGGGGAACACTGAAGCTTTCTTT.

The chain employs TRBV24-1 and TRBJ2-1; 7 positions match TRBD1. CDR1 and CDR2 (germline): KGHDR, SFDVKD. The CDR3 spans 15 residues. Trimming at V came to 0 bases and at J to 5 bases, leaving 3 bases not matched to a gene. The CDR3 region is CATSDLRDSHNEQFF. Written as DNA, the CDR3 is TGTGCCACCAGTGATTTGAGGGACAGCCACAATGAGCAGTTCTTC.

The chain joins TRBV2 to TRBJ1-2; D unresolved. This CDR3 is built from 13 residues. CDR1 and CDR2 (germline): SNHLY, FYNNEI. The V end lost 5 bases, the J end lost 2 bases, and 9 bases lay between the germline ends. The CDR3 coding sequence is TGTGCCAGCAGTCCCGACACCAACTATGGCTACACCTTC. Translation: CASSPDTNYGYTF. Supplemented by reference TRBV2 and TRBJ1-2, the full variable domain reads EPEVTQTPSHQVTQMGQEVILRCVPISNHLYFYWYRQILGQKVEFLVSFYNNEISEKSEIFDDQFSVERPDGSNFTLKIRSTKLEDSAMYFCASSPDTNYGYTFGSGTRLTVV.